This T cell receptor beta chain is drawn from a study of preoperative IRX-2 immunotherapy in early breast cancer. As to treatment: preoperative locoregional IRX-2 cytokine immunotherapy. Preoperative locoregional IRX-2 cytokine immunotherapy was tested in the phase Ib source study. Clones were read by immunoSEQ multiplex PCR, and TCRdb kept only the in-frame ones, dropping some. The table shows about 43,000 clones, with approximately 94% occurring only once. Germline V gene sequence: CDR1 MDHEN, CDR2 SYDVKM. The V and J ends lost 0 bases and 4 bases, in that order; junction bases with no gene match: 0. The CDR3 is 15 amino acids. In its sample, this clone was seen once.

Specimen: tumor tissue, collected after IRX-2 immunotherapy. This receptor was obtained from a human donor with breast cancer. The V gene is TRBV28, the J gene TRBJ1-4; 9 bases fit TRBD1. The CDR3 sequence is CASSLWDRGNEKLFF. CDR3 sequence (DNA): TGTGCCAGCAGTTTATGGGACAGGGGTAATGAAAAACTGTTTTTT.